Included here is one T cell receptor (beta chain) sequence, with context. The antigen remains unidentified. Amplification used 60 Vbeta primers and 13 Jbeta primers. Data came from immunoSEQ multiplex PCR; TCRdb stores just in-frame clones and leaves some out. Found here are more than 110,000 clones, approximately 73% of them singletons; the top ten hold about 1.2%. Germline CDR1 SGDLS, CDR2 YYNGEE. The CDR3 spans 14 residues. V was trimmed by 5 bases and J by 1 base, leaving 12 bases between them. This record belongs to a study of cytomegalovirus exposure and HLA in healthy donors. Study results and limitations: Fewer N-insertions (relative to the approximately 700-donor mean) were reportedly seen in an Asian-associated ancestry cluster in a later analysis.

This chain joins TRBV9 and TRBJ1-2, with D possibly TRBD1 on 6 matching bases. Sequenced input: PBMCs. The sequence came from a woman aged 40-49 years in good health and CMV-seronegative. The CDR3 coding sequence is TGTGCCAGCAGACTGGACAGTAATAACTATGGCTACACCTTC. This gives the protein CASRLDSNNYGYTF.